The sample holds a few counts of the clone carrying this T cell receptor (beta chain). Its cognate antigen is unknown. 5'RACE, which relied on constant-segment primers, yielded TCR alpha and TCR beta cDNA libraries carrying sample barcodes and UMIs. TCRdb analysed the 5' RACE reads with MiXCR anew, one entry per CDR3 protein. This sample has 250,000 to 300,000 distinct CDR3 sequences, with approximately 8.4% found just once. The data are from a study of T-cell memory formation after mild COVID-19. Notes on the study in general: Balance between CD4 and CD8 was seen in clones contracting day 15 to 85, and a CD4+ lean was seen in later expanders. Pre-infection memory held some responding clones, suggesting pre-existing cross-reactive T cells responded. Second-wave clones with a day 37 peak had unconfirmed SARS-CoV-2 specificity.

This CDR3 has 13 residues. Trimming took 3 bases from V and 3 from J, leaving 6 bases between them. Germline lookup yields CDR1 MDHEN and CDR2 SYDVKM. The sample taken for sequencing was PBMCs or a T cell subset sorted from them (not recorded which). This chain joins TRBV28 and TRBJ1-5; no firm D call. This receptor was identified in a man younger than 35 who had mild COVID-19 (a few samples of this study predate the infection). Cell type and time point are not known. CDR3: CASSLAVNQPQHF. CDR3 nucleotide sequence: TGTGCCAGCAGTTTGGCGGTCAATCAGCCCCAGCATTTT.